The 6 T cell receptor beta chains below were found in one sample sequenced in a study of T cell repertoires in cytomegalovirus infection. TCRdb re-derived calls from the reads in MiXCR, one entry per CDR3 protein. The repertoire consists of about 240,000 distinct CDR3 sequences, with approximately 6.7% occurring once and the leading ten covering roughly 6.5%. The material sequenced was PBMCs. The receptor source for this set is a human donor in good health (CMV status not recorded). Some clones in this sample may be carry-over from other donors' samples.

This chain connects TRBV7-4 to TRBJ1-1; possible D gene TRBD1, 5 bases. The V gene's germline CDR1 is SGHVT and CDR2 SQSDAQ. The CDR3 is 14 residues long. Trimming cost V 5 bases and J 3 bases, with 13 bases left between them. The CDR3 nucleotides read TGTGCCAGCAGCGGGGGGGGGGAGGACACTGAAGCTTTCTTT. It yields the protein CASSGGGEDTEAFF.

There are many counts of this clonotype. This sequence joins TRBV7-8 and TRBJ2-1, with D unresolved. V was clipped by 0 bases and J by 7 bases, with 22 bases between them. CDR3 length: 18 residues. Germline loops: CDR1 SGHVS, CDR2 FQNEAQ. The chain's CDR3 is CASSLANRPSRSVNEQFF. Written as DNA, the CDR3 is TGTGCCAGCAGCTTAGCGAATAGGCCCTCACGGTCAGTGAATGAGCAGTTCTTC.

This clonotype was picked up many times. The chain uses TRBV20-1 and TRBJ1-1; 7 bases map to TRBD1. Per germline, CDR1 DFQATT and CDR2 SNEGSKA (reference sequence). V was clipped by 0 bases and J by 1 base; unmatched bases: 2. The CDR3 spans 14 residues. The CDR3 sequence is CSARDRTGNTEAFF. CDR3 in DNA: TGCAGTGCTAGAGACCGGACAGGGAACACTGAAGCTTTCTTT.

The chain is built from TRBV29-1 and TRBJ1-6, with 9 bases aligning to TRBD1. The length of the CDR3 is 15 residues. Per the germline V gene, CDR1 is SQVTM and CDR2 is ANQGSEA. V was clipped by 4 bases and J by 8 bases; unmatched bases: 9. CDR3 protein: CSVAVGQGSDSPLHF. The CDR3, as DNA: TGCAGCGTTGCTGTCGGACAGGGGAGTGATTCACCCCTCCACTTT.

This clonotype was recorded at least ten times. CDR3 nucleotide sequence: TGCAGTGCCCCCCAGTACGGTCGGGACAGGGATAATGAGCAGTTCTTC. Translating it yields CSAPQYGRDRDNEQFF. The rearrangement uses TRBV20-1 and TRBJ2-1, with 9 bases that match TRBD1. CDR3 length equals 16 residues. With V trimmed by 6 bases and J by 7 bases, 16 bases remained unmatched. Germline assignment: CDR1 DFQATT and CDR2 SNEGSKA (reference sequence).

In this sample, this clonotype turned up many times. The rearrangement joins TRBV19 to TRBJ1-5, with TRBD1 as a possible D gene (5 bases). Germline assignment: CDR1 LNHDA and CDR2 SQIVND (reference sequence). This CDR3 region has 14 residues. V dropped 1 base and J dropped 6 bases, with 10 bases sitting between them. Here the CDR3 reads CASSIGQRGQPQHF. The CDR3 nucleotides are TGTGCCAGTAGTATAGGACAGCGTGGTCAGCCCCAGCATTTT.